This T cell receptor (beta chain) was identified in a study of blood T cell repertoires in COVID-19. The overall study: Acute and convalescent COVID-19 samples came from the United States, Italy and Spain.

CDR1 and CDR2 (germline): MNHEY, SVGAGI. Trimming shortened V by 8 bases and J by 0 bases, and 14 bases separated the two germline ends. The CDR3 loop spans 15 amino acids. As handled by the study authors: Reference gene primer amplification gave nucleated cell count estimates. Using immunoSEQ multiplex PCR, the repertoire was profiled, and TCRdb retains in-frame clones only, with some absent. V, J and clone size are those of that table, while D and trimming were read from the DNA. This sample carries 440,000 or so clones, about 88% of them seen once, and the ten largest clones take roughly 1.4%. Source material: peripheral blood. The receptor was isolated from a woman between 40 and 55 years old with COVID-19, enrolled during active disease. The chain employs TRBV6-5 and TRBJ1-3; D is perhaps TRBD1 (6 bases). This CDR3 is CASRPTGSSGNTIYF. For the CDR3, the DNA is TGTGCCAGCCGCCCTACAGGGTCCTCTGGAAACACCATATATTTT.